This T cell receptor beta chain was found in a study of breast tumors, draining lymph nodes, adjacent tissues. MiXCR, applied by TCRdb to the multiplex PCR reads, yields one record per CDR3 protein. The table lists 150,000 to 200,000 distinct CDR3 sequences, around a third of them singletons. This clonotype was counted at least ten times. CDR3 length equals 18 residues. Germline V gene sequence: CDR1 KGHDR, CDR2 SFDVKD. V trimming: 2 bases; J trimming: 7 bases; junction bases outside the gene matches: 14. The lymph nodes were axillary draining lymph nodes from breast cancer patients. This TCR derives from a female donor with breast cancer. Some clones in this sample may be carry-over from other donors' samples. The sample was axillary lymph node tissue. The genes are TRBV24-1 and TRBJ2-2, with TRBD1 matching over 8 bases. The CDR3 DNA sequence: TGTGCCACCAGTGATTCGCGCACCGGACAGGGACTGGGCGGGGAGCTGTTTTTT. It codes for CATSDSRTGQGLGGELFF.